This is a list of T cell receptor beta chains from one sample in a study of control samples from healthy donors and cancer patients. This table comes from immunoSEQ multiplex PCR, and its TCRdb copy is limited to in-frame clones, with some not included. Among about 190,000 clones listed, about 89% were seen once. The sample was blood. The receptors here all came from a man younger than 40 in good health. Both conserved end residues are part of each CDR3. Each record gives: CDR3 protein, CDR3 DNA, D gene, V gene, clone size, J gene. The D gene is left open where the match is weak. The size of a clone is reported for some rows only, either as once, few or many, or as a class for expanded clones.

CASSQEGLLYNSPLHF	TGCGCCAGCAGCCAGGAAGGGCTCCTCTATAATTCACCCCTCCACTTT	NA	TRBV4-1	NA	TRBJ1-6
CATSRDRGGAEYGYTF	TGTGCCACCAGCAGAGATAGGGGCGGCGCCGAATATGGCTACACCTTC	NA	TRBV15	NA	TRBJ1-2
CASSSSTGSSPLHF	TGTGCCAGCAGCTCATCGACAGGGAGCTCACCCCTCCACTTT	TRBD1	TRBV5-5	NA	TRBJ1-6
CASTDDRFLYEQYF	TGTGCCAGCACCGACGACAGATTCCTCTACGAGCAGTACTTC	NA	TRBV2	NA	TRBJ2-7
CASSELGFYGYTF	TGTGCCAGCAGTGAACTTGGGTTTTATGGCTACACCTTC	NA	TRBV6-1	NA	TRBJ1-2
CASSVKEGWGGVKNTEAFF	TGTGCCAGCAGTGTAAAGGAAGGGTGGGGGGGCGTGAAGAACACTGAAGCTTTCTTT	NA	TRBV6-1	NA	TRBJ1-1
CASSLTGTKGGVIYGYTF	TGCGCCAGCAGCTTAACCGGGACAAAAGGGGGTGTTATCTATGGCTACACCTTC	NA	TRBV5-1	NA	TRBJ1-2
CSVHRGGNTEAFF	TGCAGCGTCCACAGGGGTGGGAACACTGAAGCTTTCTTT	TRBD1	TRBV29-1	few	TRBJ1-1
CASSESQNMNTEAFF	TGCGCCAGCAGTGAGTCCCAAAACATGAACACTGAAGCTTTCTTT	NA	TRBV10-1	NA	TRBJ1-1
CASTGTVTNEKLFF	TGTGCCAGTACCGGGACTGTAACTAATGAAAAACTGTTTTTT	NA	TRBV2	few	TRBJ1-4
CASSSQGRKGGTEAFF	TGTGCCAGCAGCTCGCAGGGAAGAAAAGGCGGCACTGAAGCTTTCTTT	NA	TRBV2	NA	TRBJ1-1
CASSTHDRFSPLHF	TGTGCCAGCAGCACCCACGACAGGTTTTCACCCCTCCACTTT	NA	TRBV11-1	few	TRBJ1-6
CASSLGVGNTIYF	TGTGCCAGCAGCTTAGGAGTTGGAAACACCATATATTTT	NA	TRBV5-6	once	TRBJ1-3
CASSPRGGAGTGELFF	TGTGCCAGCAGCCCCCGGGGAGGGGCAGGCACCGGGGAGCTGTTTTTT	TRBD2	TRBV11-3	NA	TRBJ2-2
CASIFTESYGYTF	TGTGCCAGCATTTTCACAGAATCGTATGGCTACACCTTC	NA	TRBV2	NA	TRBJ1-2
CASSPPGVLGSEAFF	TGTGCCAGCTCACCACCCGGGGTTCTGGGATCTGAAGCTTTCTTT	NA	TRBV18	once	TRBJ1-1
CASSPGQAQGWGYTF	TGTGCCAGCAGTCCCGGACAGGCTCAGGGGTGGGGCTACACCTTC	TRBD1	TRBV28	NA	TRBJ1-2
CASSGLGVRLADTQYF	TGTGCCAGCAGCGGCCTAGGGGTTCGCCTCGCAGATACGCAGTATTTT	NA	TRBV9	once	TRBJ2-3
CASGLDQPQHF	TGTGCCAGCGGACTAGATCAGCCCCAGCATTTT	NA	TRBV27	NA	TRBJ1-5
CASRRTGGMDQPQHF	TGTGCCAGCAGAAGGACAGGGGGCATGGATCAACCCCAGCATTTT	TRBD1	TRBV2	NA	TRBJ1-5
CASSTPTSGGDPYEQYF	TGTGCCAGCAGCACCCCGACTAGCGGGGGGGACCCCTACGAGCAGTACTTC	TRBD2	TRBV2	NA	TRBJ2-7
CASSFIRELNTEAFF	TGTGCCAGCAGCTTTATACGGGAGCTGAACACTGAAGCTTTCTTT	NA	TRBV7-9	once	TRBJ1-1
CASSQVGQGPLRANVLTF	TGTGCCAGCAGCCAAGTGGGACAGGGACCTCTTAGGGCCAACGTCCTGACTTTC	TRBD1	TRBV3-1/TRBV3-2	NA	TRBJ2-6
CASSLGRGAANEKLFF	TGTGCCAGCAGCTTAGGTCGAGGGGCGGCTAATGAAAAACTGTTTTTT	NA	TRBV7-9	NA	TRBJ1-4
CASSEALQASSPLHF	TGTGCCAGCAGTGAAGCGTTACAGGCCAGTTCACCCCTCCACTTT	NA	TRBV6-1	NA	TRBJ1-6
CASSNQGELYNSPLHF	TGTGCCAGCAGCAACCAGGGGGAGCTTTATAATTCACCCCTCCACTTT	TRBD1	TRBV9	once	TRBJ1-6
CASSKTSGAYNEQFF	TGCGCCAGCAGCAAGACTAGCGGGGCCTACAATGAGCAGTTCTTC	TRBD2	TRBV10-2	NA	TRBJ2-1
CASSLVVGEKLFF	TGTGCCAGCAGCTTAGTGGTCGGGGAAAAACTGTTTTTT	NA	TRBV7-8	NA	TRBJ1-4
CATSSFVAGDYEQYF	TGTGCCACCAGCAGCTTCGTGGCAGGGGACTACGAGCAGTACTTC	NA	TRBV15	NA	TRBJ2-7
CASSLGSATTEQYF	TGTGCCAGCTCCTTGGGAAGTGCTACGACCGAGCAGTACTTC	NA	TRBV6-5	NA	TRBJ2-7
CASSYQGSYEQYF	TGTGCCAGCAGTTACCAGGGTTCCTACGAGCAGTACTTC	NA	TRBV27	NA	TRBJ2-7
CASSIGTGKEKLFF	TGTGCCAGTAGTATCGGGACAGGGAAAGAAAAACTGTTTTTT	TRBD1	TRBV19	NA	TRBJ1-4
CASSYSQGSGYTF	TGTGCCAGCAGTTACTCTCAGGGTAGCGGCTACACCTTC	NA	TRBV6-6	once	TRBJ1-2
CASTSVLGVRGPLHF	TGTGCCAGCACCTCTGTTTTGGGGGTCCGTGGGCCCCTCCACTTT	NA	TRBV2	NA	TRBJ1-6
CASPGNEKLFF	TGTGCCAGCCCAGGGAATGAAAAACTGTTTTTT	NA	TRBV7-9	NA	TRBJ1-4
CATRNSYEQYF	TGTGCCACCAGGAACTCCTACGAGCAGTACTTC	NA	TRBV6-5	NA	TRBJ2-7
CASSPHAGWDTEAFF	TGTGCCAGCTCACCACACGCAGGGTGGGACACTGAAGCTTTCTTT	NA	TRBV18	NA	TRBJ1-1
CASSPPGQWGRSYEQYF	TGTGCCAGCAGCCCCCCGGGGCAATGGGGAAGGTCCTACGAGCAGTACTTC	NA	TRBV11-2	few	TRBJ2-7
CASSSPNQPQHF	TGTGCCAGCAGTTCCCCAAATCAGCCCCAGCATTTT	NA	TRBV12-3/TRBV12-4	NA	TRBJ1-5
CASGDRNTGELFF	TGTGCCAGCGGGGACAGGAACACCGGGGAGCTGTTTTTT	TRBD1	TRBV6-5	NA	TRBJ2-2
CATSPGDNQPQHF	TGTGCCACCAGCCCGGGAGACAATCAGCCCCAGCATTTT	NA	TRBV24-1	NA	TRBJ1-5
CASSPGQAGYEQFF	TGCGCCAGCAGCCCAGGACAGGCTGGGTATGAGCAGTTCTTC	TRBD1	TRBV5-1	NA	TRBJ2-1
CASSQRGRGTGELFF	TGTGCCAGCAGCCAACGGGGGCGGGGCACCGGGGAGCTGTTTTTT	NA	TRBV3-1/TRBV3-2	NA	TRBJ2-2
CASSVAGTATNEKLFF	TGTGCCAGCAGCGTAGCCGGGACAGCAACTAATGAAAAACTGTTTTTT	TRBD1	TRBV9	NA	TRBJ1-4
CASSIGTGVDDTQYF	TGTGCCAGTAGTATAGGCACAGGGGTGGACGATACGCAGTATTTT	TRBD1	TRBV19	NA	TRBJ2-3